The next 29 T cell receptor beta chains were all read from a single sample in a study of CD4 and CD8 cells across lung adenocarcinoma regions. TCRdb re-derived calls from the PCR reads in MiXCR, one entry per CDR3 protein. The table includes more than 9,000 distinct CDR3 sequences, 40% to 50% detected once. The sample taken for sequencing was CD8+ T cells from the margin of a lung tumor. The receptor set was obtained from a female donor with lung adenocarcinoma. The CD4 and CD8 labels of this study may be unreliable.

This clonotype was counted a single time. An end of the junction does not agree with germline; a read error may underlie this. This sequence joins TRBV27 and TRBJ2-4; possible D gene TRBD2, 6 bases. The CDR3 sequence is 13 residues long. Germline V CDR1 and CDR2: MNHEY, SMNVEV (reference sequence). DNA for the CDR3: TGTGCCAGCAGTTTAGACGGGGGAAACGTTCAGTACTTC. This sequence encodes CASSLDGGNVQYF.

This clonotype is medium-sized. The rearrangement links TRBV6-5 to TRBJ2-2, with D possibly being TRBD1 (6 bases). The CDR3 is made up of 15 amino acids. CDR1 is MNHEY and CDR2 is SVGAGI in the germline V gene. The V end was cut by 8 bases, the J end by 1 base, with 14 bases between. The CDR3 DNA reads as TGTGCCAGCCAGGCAGGGACATGGAACACCGGGGAGCTGTTTTTT. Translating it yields CASQAGTWNTGELFF.

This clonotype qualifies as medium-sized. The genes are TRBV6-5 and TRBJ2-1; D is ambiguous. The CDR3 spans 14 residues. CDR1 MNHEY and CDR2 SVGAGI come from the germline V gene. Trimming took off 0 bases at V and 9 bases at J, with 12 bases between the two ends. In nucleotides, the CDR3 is TGTGCCAGCAGTTACTCGATGTCCGGTATTGAGCAGTTCTTC. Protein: CASSYSMSGIEQFF.

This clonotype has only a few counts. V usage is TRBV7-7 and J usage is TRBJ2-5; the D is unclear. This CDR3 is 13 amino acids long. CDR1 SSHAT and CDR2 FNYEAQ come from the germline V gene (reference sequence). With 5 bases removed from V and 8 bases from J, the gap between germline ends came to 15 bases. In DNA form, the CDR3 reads TGTGCCAGCAGCCCCCCCGGCGCAGGAACCCAGTACTTC. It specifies CASSPPGAGTQYF.

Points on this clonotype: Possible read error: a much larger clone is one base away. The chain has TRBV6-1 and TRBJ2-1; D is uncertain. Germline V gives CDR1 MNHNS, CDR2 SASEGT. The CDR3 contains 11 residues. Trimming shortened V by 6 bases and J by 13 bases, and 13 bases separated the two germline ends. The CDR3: CASSPQETQFF. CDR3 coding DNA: TGTGCCAGCAGCCCTCAAGAGACCCAGTTCTTC.

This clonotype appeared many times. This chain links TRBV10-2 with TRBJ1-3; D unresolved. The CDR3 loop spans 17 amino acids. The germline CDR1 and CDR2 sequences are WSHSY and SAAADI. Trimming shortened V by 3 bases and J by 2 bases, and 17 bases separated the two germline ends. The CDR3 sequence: CASSEGWHGEAGNTIYF. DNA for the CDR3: TGCGCCAGCAGTGAAGGTTGGCATGGAGAAGCTGGAAACACCATATATTTT.

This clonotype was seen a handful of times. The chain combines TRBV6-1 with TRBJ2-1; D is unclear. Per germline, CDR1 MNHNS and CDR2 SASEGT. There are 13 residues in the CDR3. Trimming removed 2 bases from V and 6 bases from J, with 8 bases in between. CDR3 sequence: CASSEPPGNEQFF. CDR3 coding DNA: TGTGCCAGCAGTGAACCCCCTGGCAATGAGCAGTTCTTC.

CDR3 region: CASSVAVRDVSYNEQFF. CDR3 nucleotide sequence: TGTGCCAGCAGCGTAGCGGTACGGGATGTTTCCTACAATGAGCAGTTCTTC. V gene TRBV27 combines with J gene TRBJ2-1, with D tentatively TRBD2 (6 bases). Germline assignment: CDR1 MNHEY and CDR2 SMNVEV (reference sequence). The V gene lost 6 bases and the J gene lost 1 base, with 19 bases spanning the gap. This CDR3 is 17 amino acids long.

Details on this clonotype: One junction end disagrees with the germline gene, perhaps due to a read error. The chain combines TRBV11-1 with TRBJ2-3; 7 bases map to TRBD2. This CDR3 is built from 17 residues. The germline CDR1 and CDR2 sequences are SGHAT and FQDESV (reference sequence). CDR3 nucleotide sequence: TGTGCCAGCAGCCCCCGGGGGGTGTCCAGAGCAACAGACACGCAGTATTTT. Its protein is CASSPRGVSRATDTQYF.

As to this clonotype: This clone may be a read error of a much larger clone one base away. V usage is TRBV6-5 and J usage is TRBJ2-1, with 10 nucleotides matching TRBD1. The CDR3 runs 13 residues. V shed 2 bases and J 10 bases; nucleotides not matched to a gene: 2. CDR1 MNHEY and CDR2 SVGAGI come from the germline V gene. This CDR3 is CASSYDRGHEQFF. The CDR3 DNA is TGTGCCAGCAGTTACGACAGGGGGCACGAGCAGTTCTTC.

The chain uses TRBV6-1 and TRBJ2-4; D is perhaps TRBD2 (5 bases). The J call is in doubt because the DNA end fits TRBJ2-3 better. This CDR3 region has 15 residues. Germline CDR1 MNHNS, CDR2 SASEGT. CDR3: CASSPGRGAKNMQYF. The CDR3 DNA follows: TGTGCCAGCAGTCCGGGCCGGGGAGCCAAAAACATGCAGTATTTT.

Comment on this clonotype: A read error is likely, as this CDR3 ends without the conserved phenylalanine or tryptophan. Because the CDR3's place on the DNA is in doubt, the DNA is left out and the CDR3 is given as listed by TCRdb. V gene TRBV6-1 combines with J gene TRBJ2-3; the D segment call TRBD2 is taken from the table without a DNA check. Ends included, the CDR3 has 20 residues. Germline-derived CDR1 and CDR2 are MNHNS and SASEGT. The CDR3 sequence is CASTVFSGLAGGPAKDTRYL.

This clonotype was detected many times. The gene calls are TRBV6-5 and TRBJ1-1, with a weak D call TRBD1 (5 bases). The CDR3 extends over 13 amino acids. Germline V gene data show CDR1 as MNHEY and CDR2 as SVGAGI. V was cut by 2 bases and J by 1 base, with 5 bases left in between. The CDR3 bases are TGTGCCAGCAGTTACGGACAGAACACTGAAGCTTTCTTT. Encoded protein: CASSYGQNTEAFF.

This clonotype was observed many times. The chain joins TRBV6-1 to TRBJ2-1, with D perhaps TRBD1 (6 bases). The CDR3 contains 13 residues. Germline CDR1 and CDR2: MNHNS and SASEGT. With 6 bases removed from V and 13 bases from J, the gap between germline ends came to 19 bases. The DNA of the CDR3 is TGTGCCAGCAGCCCGACAGGACAAGAGACCCAGTTCTTC. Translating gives CASSPTGQETQFF.

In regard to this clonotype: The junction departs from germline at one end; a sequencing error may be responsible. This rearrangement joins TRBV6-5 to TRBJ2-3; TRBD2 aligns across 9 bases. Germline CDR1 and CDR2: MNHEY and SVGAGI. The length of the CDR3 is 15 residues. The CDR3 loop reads CASRFSATSGNAQFF. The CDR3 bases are TGTGCCAGCAGATTCTCCGCGACTAGCGGCAATGCGCAGTTTTTT.

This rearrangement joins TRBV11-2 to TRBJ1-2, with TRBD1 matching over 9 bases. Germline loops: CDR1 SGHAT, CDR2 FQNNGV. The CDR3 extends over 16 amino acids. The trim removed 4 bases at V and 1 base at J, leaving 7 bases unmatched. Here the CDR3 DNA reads TGTGCCAGCAGCTCGTGGGACAGGGCGATTAACTATGGCTACACCTTC. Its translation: CASSSWDRAINYGYTF.

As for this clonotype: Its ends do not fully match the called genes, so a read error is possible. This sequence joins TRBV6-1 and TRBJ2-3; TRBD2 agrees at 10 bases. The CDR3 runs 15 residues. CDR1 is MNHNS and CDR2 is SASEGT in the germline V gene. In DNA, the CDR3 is TGTGCCAGGGGTCCCAGCGGGGGGGGACCAGATACCCAGTATTTC. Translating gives CARGPSGGGPDTQYF.

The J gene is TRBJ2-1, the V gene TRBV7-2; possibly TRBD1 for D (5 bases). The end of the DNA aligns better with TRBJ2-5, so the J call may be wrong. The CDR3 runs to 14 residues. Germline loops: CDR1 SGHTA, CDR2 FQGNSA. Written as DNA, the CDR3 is TGTGCCAGCAGCTTAGACAGGAACCGAGAGACCCAGTACTTC. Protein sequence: CASSLDRNRETQYF.

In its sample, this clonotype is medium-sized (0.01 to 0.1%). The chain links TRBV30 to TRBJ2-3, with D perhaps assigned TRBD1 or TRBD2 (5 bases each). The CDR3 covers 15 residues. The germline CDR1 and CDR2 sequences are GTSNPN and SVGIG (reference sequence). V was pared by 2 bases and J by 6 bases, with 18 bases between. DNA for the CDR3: TGTGCCTGGAGTAGCCGGGGCTCCTTTGCTGATACGCAGTATTTT. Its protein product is CAWSSRGSFADTQYF.

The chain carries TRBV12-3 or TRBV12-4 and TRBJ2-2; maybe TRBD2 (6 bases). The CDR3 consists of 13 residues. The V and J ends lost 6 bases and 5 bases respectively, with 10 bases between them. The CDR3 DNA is TGTGCCAGCAGCCAGAGCGGGACCGGGGAGCTGTTTTTT. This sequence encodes CASSQSGTGELFF.

CDR3 in amino acids: CASSFPRRQGSDEQYF. The CDR3 DNA is TGTGCCAGCAGTTTCCCGAGGAGACAGGGCAGTGACGAGCAGTACTTC. The J gene is TRBJ2-7, the V gene TRBV25-1, with 7 bases aligning to TRBD1. The CDR3 totals 16 residues. CDR1 and CDR2 (germline): MGHDK, SYGVNS. Trimming removed 5 bases from V and 5 bases from J; junction bases left unmatched: 15.

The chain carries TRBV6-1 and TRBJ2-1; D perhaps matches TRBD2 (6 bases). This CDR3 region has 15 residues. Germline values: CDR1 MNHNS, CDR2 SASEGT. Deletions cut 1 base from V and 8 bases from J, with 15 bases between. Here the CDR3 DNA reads TGTGCCAGCAGTGAAGGGGGCCAGTGGGGGGATGAGCAGTTCTTC. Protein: CASSEGGQWGDEQFF.

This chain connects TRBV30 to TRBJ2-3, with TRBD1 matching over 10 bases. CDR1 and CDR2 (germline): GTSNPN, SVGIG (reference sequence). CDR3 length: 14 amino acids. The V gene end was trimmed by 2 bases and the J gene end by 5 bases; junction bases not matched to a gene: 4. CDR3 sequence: CAWSLTGGIDTQYF. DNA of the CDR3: TGTGCCTGGAGTTTGACAGGGGGCATAGATACGCAGTATTTT.

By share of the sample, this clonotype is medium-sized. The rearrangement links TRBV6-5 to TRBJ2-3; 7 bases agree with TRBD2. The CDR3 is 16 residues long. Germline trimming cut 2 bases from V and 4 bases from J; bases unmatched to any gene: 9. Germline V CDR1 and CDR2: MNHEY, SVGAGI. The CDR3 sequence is CASSYGRGRAADTQYF. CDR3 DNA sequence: TGTGCCAGCAGTTACGGACGGGGGAGGGCCGCAGATACGCAGTATTTT.

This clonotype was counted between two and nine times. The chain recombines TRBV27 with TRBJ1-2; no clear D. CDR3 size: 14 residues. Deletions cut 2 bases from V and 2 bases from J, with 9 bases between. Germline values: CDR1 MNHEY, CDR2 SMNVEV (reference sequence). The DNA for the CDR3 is TGTGCCAGCAGTTTAGGTATAGGCAACTATGGCTACACCTTC. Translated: CASSLGIGNYGYTF.

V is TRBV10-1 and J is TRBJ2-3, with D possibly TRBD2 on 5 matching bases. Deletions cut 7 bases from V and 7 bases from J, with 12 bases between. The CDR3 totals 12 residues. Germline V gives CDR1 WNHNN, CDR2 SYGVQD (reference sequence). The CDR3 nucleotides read TGCGCCAGCACGGACTCGAAAAATACGCAGTATTTT. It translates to CASTDSKNTQYF.

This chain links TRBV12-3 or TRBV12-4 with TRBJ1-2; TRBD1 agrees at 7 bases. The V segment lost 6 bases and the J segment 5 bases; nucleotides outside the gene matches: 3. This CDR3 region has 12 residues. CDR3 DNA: TGTGCCAGCAGCGGGACAGTTTATGGCTACACCTTC. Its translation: CASSGTVYGYTF.

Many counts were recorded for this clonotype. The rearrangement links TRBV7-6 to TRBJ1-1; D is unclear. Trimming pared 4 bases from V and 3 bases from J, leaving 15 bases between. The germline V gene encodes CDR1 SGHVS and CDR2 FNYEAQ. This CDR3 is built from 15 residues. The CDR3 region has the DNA TGTGCCAGCAGCTCCAGCGTAGGGCAGGACACTGAAGCTTTCTTT. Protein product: CASSSSVGQDTEAFF.

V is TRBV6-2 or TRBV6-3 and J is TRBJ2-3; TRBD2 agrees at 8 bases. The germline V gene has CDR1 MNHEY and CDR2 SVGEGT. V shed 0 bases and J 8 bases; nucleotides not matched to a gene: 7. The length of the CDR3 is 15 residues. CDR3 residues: CASSYSASGLRTQYF. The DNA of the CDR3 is TGTGCCAGCAGTTACTCGGCTAGCGGGTTGCGTACGCAGTATTTT.